This T cell receptor (beta chain) was identified in a study of early stage breast cancer tumors. Each sample had two DNA replicates, 0.5 ug blood or 1.5 ug tissue. Sequenced by immunoSEQ multiplex PCR; TCRdb stores in-frame clones only, minus some. The sample shows approximately 48,000 clones, 80% to 95% of them seen only once. The germline V gene encodes CDR1 GTSNPN and CDR2 SVGIG (reference sequence). This CDR3 has 13 residues. V lost 1 base to trimming and J lost 9 bases, with 10 bases between them. Regarding this clone: Its antigen is still unknown.

Study results and limitations: Most shared enriched TCRB sequences were commonly generated ones. Comparing each tissue with blood distinguished tumor from normal in about 90% of the 16 patients.

The chain couples TRBV30 to TRBJ1-6; perhaps TRBD1 as D (5 bases). This sequence was found in a person between 65 and 79 years old with breast cancer. The sequenced material came from blood. The DNA of the CDR3 is TGTGCCTGGAGTGGGACAATAGGTTCACCCCTCCACTTT. Translation: CAWSGTIGSPLHF.